One and the same sample provided the 3 T cell receptor beta chains below, sequenced in a study of OX40 agonist ivuxolimab in advanced cancers. TCRdb keeps only in-frame clones here, not all; method: immunoSEQ multiplex PCR. The data contain about 54,000 clones, around four fifths of them singletons. The specimen was CD4+ or CD8+ T cells sorted from blood, collected in a trial of the OX40 agonist ivuxolimab. The receptors stem from an adult with an advanced solid tumor such as melanoma, head and neck, liver or kidney cancer.

V usage is TRBV7-8 and J usage is TRBJ1-5, with D possibly being TRBD1 (5 bases). Germline values: CDR1 SGHVS, CDR2 FQNEAQ. Deletions cut 5 bases from V and 10 bases from J, with 12 bases between. The length of the CDR3 is 12 residues. The CDR3 nucleotides read TGTGCCAGCAGCACAGGAGTAGGCCCCCAGCATTTT. Its translation: CASSTGVGPQHF.

This sequence joins TRBV29-1 and TRBJ2-5, with D hard to call. V lost 6 bases and J lost 5, with 10 bases in between. The germline V gene has CDR1 SQVTM and CDR2 ANQGSEA. The CDR3 runs 11 residues. The CDR3 DNA is TGCAGCGTATCCCCTAAGGAGACCCAGTACTTC. It yields the protein CSVSPKETQYF.

This chain connects TRBV29-1 to TRBJ2-7; possible D gene TRBD1, 5 bases. Looked up from germline, CDR1 is SQVTM and CDR2 is ANQGSEA. The CDR3 sequence is 13 residues long. Trimming shortened V by 1 base and J by 2 bases, and 9 bases separated the two germline ends. The CDR3 here is CSVEGSGTYEQYF. The CDR3 nucleotides are TGCAGCGTTGAAGGTTCAGGGACCTACGAGCAGTACTTC.